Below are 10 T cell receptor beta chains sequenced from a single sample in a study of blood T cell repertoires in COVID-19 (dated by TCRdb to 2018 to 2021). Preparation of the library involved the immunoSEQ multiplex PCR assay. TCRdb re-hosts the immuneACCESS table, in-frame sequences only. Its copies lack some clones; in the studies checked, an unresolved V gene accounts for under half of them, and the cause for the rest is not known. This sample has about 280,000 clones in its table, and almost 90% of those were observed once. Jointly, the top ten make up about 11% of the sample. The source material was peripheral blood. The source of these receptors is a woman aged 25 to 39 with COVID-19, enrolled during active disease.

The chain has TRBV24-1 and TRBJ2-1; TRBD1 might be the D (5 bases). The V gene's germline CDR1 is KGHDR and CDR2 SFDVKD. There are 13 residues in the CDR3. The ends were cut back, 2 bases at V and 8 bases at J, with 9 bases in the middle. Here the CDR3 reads CATSDSPRDEQFF. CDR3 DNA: TGTGCCACCAGTGATTCCCCCAGGGATGAGCAGTTCTTC.

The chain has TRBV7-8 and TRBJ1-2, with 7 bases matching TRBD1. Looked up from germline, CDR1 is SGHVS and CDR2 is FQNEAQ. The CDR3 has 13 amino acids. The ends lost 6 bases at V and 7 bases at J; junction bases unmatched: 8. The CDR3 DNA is TGTGCCAGCAGTTCAGACAGGGTGTCTGGCTACACCTTC. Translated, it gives CASSSDRVSGYTF.

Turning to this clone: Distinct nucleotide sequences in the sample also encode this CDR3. This CDR3 reads CASSLLGGNQPQHF. The DNA of the CDR3 is TGTGCCAGCAGTTTGTTAGGGGGCAATCAGCCCCAGCATTTT. The V call is TRBV28, the J call TRBJ1-5; perhaps TRBD1 as D (5 bases). Germline assignment: CDR1 MDHEN and CDR2 SYDVKM. This CDR3 has 14 amino acids. V gave up 3 bases and J gave up 2 bases, with 8 bases separating them.

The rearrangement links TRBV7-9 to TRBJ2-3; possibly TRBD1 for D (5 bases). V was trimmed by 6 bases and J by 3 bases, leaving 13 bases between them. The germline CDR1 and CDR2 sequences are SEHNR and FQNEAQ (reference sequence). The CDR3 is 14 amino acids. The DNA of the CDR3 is TGTGCCAGCAGTTTAATCAGGGTTACAGATACGCAGTATTTT. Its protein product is CASSLIRVTDTQYF.

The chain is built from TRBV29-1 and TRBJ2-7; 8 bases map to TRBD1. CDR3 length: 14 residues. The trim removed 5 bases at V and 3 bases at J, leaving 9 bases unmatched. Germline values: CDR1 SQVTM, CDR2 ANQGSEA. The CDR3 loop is CSVYQGQENYEQYF. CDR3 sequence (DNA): TGCAGCGTTTATCAGGGACAGGAGAACTACGAGCAGTACTTC.

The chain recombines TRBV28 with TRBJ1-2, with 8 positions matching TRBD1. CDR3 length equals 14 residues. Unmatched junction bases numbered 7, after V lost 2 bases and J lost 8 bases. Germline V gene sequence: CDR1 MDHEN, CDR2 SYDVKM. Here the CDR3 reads CASSLGGQGWGYTF. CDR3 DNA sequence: TGTGCCAGCAGTTTAGGAGGACAGGGTTGGGGCTACACCTTC.

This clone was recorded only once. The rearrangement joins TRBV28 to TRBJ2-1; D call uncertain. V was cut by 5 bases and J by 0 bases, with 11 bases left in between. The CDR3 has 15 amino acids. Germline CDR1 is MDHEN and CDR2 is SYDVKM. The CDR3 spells CASSPPSSSYNEQFF. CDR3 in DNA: TGTGCCAGCAGTCCCCCGTCCAGCTCCTACAATGAGCAGTTCTTC.

For the CDR3, the DNA is TGTGCCAGCAGTTACCCTAGCGGGAGACCACTTTCCTACGAGCAGTACTTC. Amino acid sequence: CASSYPSGRPLSYEQYF. The chain is built from TRBV6-2 or TRBV6-3 and TRBJ2-7; 10 bases agree with TRBD2. Unmatched junction bases numbered 8, after V lost 2 bases and J lost 1 base. Germline loops: CDR1 MNHEY, CDR2 SVGEGT. This CDR3 has 17 residues.

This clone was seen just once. CDR3 amino acids: CASSYGLTEVEQYF. In DNA, the CDR3 is TGTGCCAGCAGTTACGGCCTGACTGAGGTCGAGCAGTACTTC. V and J are TRBV6-2 or TRBV6-3 and TRBJ2-7, with D hard to call. This CDR3 contains 14 residues. Trimming shortened V by 2 bases and J by 6 bases, and 14 bases separated the two germline ends. Germline V gene sequence: CDR1 MNHEY, CDR2 SVGEGT.

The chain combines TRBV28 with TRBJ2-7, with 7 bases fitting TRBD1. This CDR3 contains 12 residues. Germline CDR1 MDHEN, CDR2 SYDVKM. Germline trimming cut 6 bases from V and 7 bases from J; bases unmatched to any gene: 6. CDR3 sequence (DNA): TGTGCCAGCAGGGGGGACAGTTGGGAGCAGTACTTC. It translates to CASRGDSWEQYF.